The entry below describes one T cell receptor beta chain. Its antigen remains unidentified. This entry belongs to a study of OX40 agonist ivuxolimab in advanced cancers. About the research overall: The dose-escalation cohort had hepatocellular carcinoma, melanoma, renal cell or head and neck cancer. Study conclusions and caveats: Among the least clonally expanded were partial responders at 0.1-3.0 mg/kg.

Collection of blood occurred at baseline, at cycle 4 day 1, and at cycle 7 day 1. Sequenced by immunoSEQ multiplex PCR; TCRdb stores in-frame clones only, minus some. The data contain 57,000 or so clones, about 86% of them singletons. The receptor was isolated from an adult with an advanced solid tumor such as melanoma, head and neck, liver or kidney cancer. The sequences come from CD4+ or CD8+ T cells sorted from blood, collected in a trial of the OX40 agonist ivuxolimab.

The CDR3 DNA reads as TGTGCCAGCAGCTTAGGGCCCCCACTGAACATTCAGTACTTC. This encodes CASSLGPPLNIQYF. This sequence joins TRBV7-2 and TRBJ2-4; no firm D call. V lost 1 base to trimming and J lost 7 bases, with 11 bases between them. The CDR3 has 14 residues. Germline V gives CDR1 SGHTA, CDR2 FQGNSA. Together with reference TRBV7-2 and TRBJ2-4, the CDR3 gives the full variable domain: GAGVSQSPSNKVTEKGKDVELRCDPISGHTALYWYRQSLGQGLEFLIYFQGNSAPDKSGLPSDRFSAERTGGSVSTLTIQRTQQEDSAVYLCASSLGPPLNIQYFGAGTRLSVL.